This TCR beta chain was sequenced in a study of T cell responses to AZD1222 COVID-19 vaccine. Study results and limitations: The CD4 TCRs associated with vaccination extended across spike and predominated at 160-218 and 743-854.

Germline loops: CDR1 SGDLS, CDR2 YYNGEE. The CDR3 has 15 residues. V shed 0 bases and J shed 6 bases, with 10 bases lying between them. As for this clone: Its antigen is undetermined.

Here immunoSEQ multiplex PCR was the method, and the copy in TCRdb shows in-frame clones only, minus some. Here the sample spans under 130,000 clones, 80% to 95% being singletons. The receptor comes from an adult in good health. The sample here was peripheral blood, taken on day 0 of AZD1222 vaccination. This chain uses TRBV9 with TRBJ1-6; D gene ambiguous. The CDR3 DNA follows: TGTGCCAGCAGCGTAGGACGGAGTTTTAATTCACCCCTCCACTTT. It specifies CASSVGRSFNSPLHF.